This T cell receptor (beta chain) comes out of a study of T cells in localized non-small cell lung cancer. Study findings and constraints: Tumor samples were not multi-region, leaving intratumor heterogeneity unexcluded. A median of 57 of the top 100 tumor clones appeared in adjacent lung, which was paired and uninvolved. Clonality peaked in uninvolved adjacent lung rather than tumor. The study linked higher blood T cell density to longer overall survival.

Losses at the gene ends were 4 bases for V and 3 bases for J; bases not matched to a gene: 2. The CDR3 length is 14 residues. Germline loops: CDR1 SNHLY, CDR2 FYNNEI. The protocol was immunoSEQ multiplex PCR, while the TCRdb copy is restricted to in-frame clones and leaves out a portion. The sample comprises 45,000 or so clones, 90% to 95% of which are singletons, and roughly a tenth rests with the top ten. Comments on this clone: The antigen is unknown.

The sequence came from a woman aged 35 to 69 with stage II lung adenocarcinoma. Specimen: PBMCs, collected before any cancer treatment. The chain is built from TRBV2 and TRBJ1-5; 8 bases are shared with TRBD1. This CDR3 reads CASSGQGLNQPQHF. CDR3 DNA: TGTGCCAGCAGTGGACAGGGGCTCAATCAGCCCCAGCATTTT.